This TCR beta chain was observed in a study of cytomegalovirus exposure and HLA in healthy donors. Notes on the study in general: Rarity held for most TCR sequences, but there were some public TCRs that occurred in many donors. A later analysis showed HLA-associated TCR beta chains outstripping equally common others in clonal expansion.

This CDR3 spans 15 amino acids. Germline values: CDR1 MNHEY, CDR2 SMNVEV (reference sequence). Unmatched junction bases numbered 5, after V lost 5 bases and J lost 2 bases. The PCR made use of 60 Vbeta and 13 Jbeta primers. The data were produced by immunoSEQ multiplex PCR, yet TCRdb's version contains in-frame clones alone and is incomplete. In the table there are 150,000 to 200,000 clones, 70% to 90% of which are singletons. A remark on this clone: Its cognate antigen is unknown.

This chain joins TRBV27 and TRBJ2-1; 8 bases fit TRBD1. The receptor was derived from a man aged 18-30 years in good health and CMV-seropositive. Sequencing was performed on PBMCs. The CDR3 loop is CASSLRDRTYNEQFF. CDR3 bases: TGTGCCAGCAGTCTGCGGGACAGGACCTACAATGAGCAGTTCTTC.